The text below deals with one TCR beta chain. The sample is drawn from a study of blood T cell repertoires in COVID-19. The data were produced by immunoSEQ multiplex PCR, yet TCRdb's version contains in-frame clones alone and is incomplete. The repertoire has some 120,000 clones, around four fifths of them found once; the top ten carry about 25%. The germline V and J ends were trimmed by 6 bases and 7 bases, with 12 bases remaining between them. The CDR3 is made up of 12 amino acids. CDR1 and CDR2 from the germline V gene are MNHNY and SVGAGI (reference sequence). The clonotype originates from a human donor in a cohort sampled during active COVID-19. Sequenced material: peripheral blood. The chain has TRBV6-6 and TRBJ1-1; D gene unclear. The CDR3 reads CASSPPSREAFF. The CDR3 DNA reads TGTGCCAGCAGCCCCCCGTCGCGTGAAGCTTTCTTT.